This T cell receptor (beta chain) is drawn from a study of T cell responses to AZD1222 COVID-19 vaccine. Sequencing used immunoSEQ multiplex PCR; TCRdb keeps in-frame clones, though not all of them. The sample lists over 95,000 clones, about 88% occurring once. With respect to this clone: Its matching antigen is unknown.

Findings and limits, study-wide: Repertoires were sampled only after the peak T cell response. Spike was spanned by vaccine-associated CD4 TCRs, with dominance at 160-218 and 743-854. Vaccination with two AZD1222 doses was followed by a rise in Spike-specific TCR breadth and depth.

The germline V gene has CDR1 SGHAT and CDR2 FQNNGV. V lost 6 bases, J lost 0 bases, and 15 bases lay in between. The CDR3 sequence is 15 residues long. The TCR originated in an adult who received the AZD1222 COVID-19 vaccine. The sample here was peripheral blood, taken 28 days after the second AZD1222 dose. The chain carries TRBV11-2 and TRBJ2-7, with a possible D match to TRBD2 (6 bases). The CDR3 is CASSLVGRGSYEQYF. The CDR3, as DNA: TGTGCCAGCAGTCTGGTAGGGCGGGGCTCCTACGAGCAGTACTTC.